Listed here are 27 T cell receptor beta chains from one sample, sequenced in a study of blood T cells in healthy people across ages. Together with a sample-barcoded 5' primer, a J-beta primer mix was included in a second PCR lasting about 7 to 12 cycles. TCRdb used MiXCR to reprocess the 5' RACE reads, holding one entry per CDR3 protein. The sample records 650,000 or so distinct CDR3 sequences, around 50% being singletons. The sample taken for sequencing was blood. The receptor source for this set is a woman older than 75 in good health.

This chain joins TRBV29-1 and TRBJ2-5; 8 bases are shared with TRBD1. Germline values: CDR1 SQVTM, CDR2 ANQGSEA. The V segment lost 1 base and the J segment 11 bases; nucleotides outside the gene matches: 12. There are 14 residues in the CDR3. Written as DNA, the CDR3 is TGCAGCGTTGAAGTCGCCTCCAGGGGGCGTGAGCAGTACTTC. Protein product: CSVEVASRGREQYF.

The CDR3 protein is CASSLISGGALDEQFF. The CDR3 nucleotides read TGTGCCAGCAGCTTAATTAGCGGGGGTGCCTTGGATGAGCAGTTCTTC. This chain joins TRBV11-2 and TRBJ2-1; 9 bases map to TRBD2. CDR1 and CDR2 (germline): SGHAT, FQNNGV. This CDR3 region has 16 residues. With V trimmed by 2 bases and J by 8 bases, 10 bases remained unmatched.

The chain uses TRBV2 and TRBJ1-5; 11 nucleotides align to TRBD1. Germline lookup yields CDR1 SNHLY and CDR2 FYNNEI. CDR3 length equals 14 residues. J gave up 6 bases and V 8 bases, and 6 bases lay outside the gene matches. In DNA, the CDR3 is TGTGCCAGCTGCCGGACAGGGGGCAGTCAGCCCCAGCATTTT. This sequence encodes CASCRTGGSQPQHF.

The J gene is TRBJ2-7, the V gene TRBV15; TRBD1 agrees at 7 bases. In germline, CDR1 is LNHNV, CDR2 YYDKDF (reference sequence). V shed 8 bases and J 0 bases; nucleotides not matched to a gene: 19. This CDR3 region has 18 residues. CDR3 residues: CATRYPQGIASSSYEQYF. Here the CDR3 DNA reads TGTGCCACCCGATACCCACAGGGGATAGCATCGAGCTCCTACGAGCAGTACTTC.

This chain uses TRBV2 with TRBJ2-7; D possibly corresponds to TRBD1 (5 bases). The germline CDR1 and CDR2 sequences are SNHLY and FYNNEI. CDR3 length equals 13 residues. V shed 4 bases and J shed 4 bases, with 11 bases lying between them. Here the CDR3 DNA reads TGTGCCAGCAGTGCCAGGGCTCTATACGAGCAGTACTTC. Its translation is CASSARALYEQYF.

This chain uses TRBV7-9 with TRBJ2-1; D unclear. The CDR3 contains 13 residues. Trimming left V 5 bases short and J 7 bases short, with 12 bases between. Germline CDR1 SEHNR, CDR2 FQNEAQ (reference sequence). CDR3 protein: CASSVEFGNEQFF. DNA for the CDR3: TGTGCCAGCAGCGTAGAATTTGGGAATGAGCAGTTCTTC.

This clonotype has ten or more counts. The chain recombines TRBV9 with TRBJ2-1, with 9 nucleotides matching TRBD1. V lost 5 bases, J lost 2 bases, and 5 bases stayed unmatched. Germline values: CDR1 SGDLS, CDR2 YYNGEE. The CDR3 has 15 amino acids. This chain's CDR3 is CASSLTGGAYNEQFF. The DNA for the CDR3 is TGTGCCAGCAGTCTAACAGGGGGCGCCTACAATGAGCAGTTCTTC.

Notes on this clonotype: One base away lies a much larger clone, so this may be a sequencing read error. This chain links TRBV28 with TRBJ1-1; tentatively, D is TRBD1 (6 bases). The CDR3 is 14 amino acids. In germline, CDR1 is MDHEN, CDR2 SYDVKM. The CDR3 DNA is TGTGCCACGACCGGGGACATGGGATCCACTGAACCTTTCTTT. It yields the protein CATTGDMGSTEPFF.

The chain recombines TRBV20-1 with TRBJ1-5; 10 bases are a match to TRBD1. The trim removed 5 bases at V and 5 bases at J, leaving 6 bases unmatched. Germline V lookup: CDR1 DFQATT, CDR2 SNEGSKA (reference sequence). The CDR3 consists of 14 residues. CDR3 coding DNA: TGCAGTGCTGGTTACGGACAGGGGGATCAGCCCCAGCATTTT. The encoded protein is CSAGYGQGDQPQHF.

This clonotype has a handful of counts. This sequence joins TRBV2 and TRBJ1-1; no definite D call. Germline V lookup: CDR1 SNHLY, CDR2 FYNNEI. This CDR3 has 14 residues. Trimming stripped 6 bases from V and 5 bases from J, with 16 bases between. CDR3: CASSQAMRRTEAFF. The CDR3 nucleotides are TGTGCCAGCAGCCAGGCTATGAGGAGGACTGAAGCTTTCTTT.

This clonotype has a count of ten or more. This chain joins TRBV20-1 and TRBJ2-7; no clear D. V gave up 3 bases and J gave up 2 bases, with 14 bases separating them. The CDR3 sequence is 14 residues long. In germline, CDR1 is DFQATT, CDR2 SNEGSKA (reference sequence). The CDR3 region is CSASQSNRAYEQYF. The CDR3 nucleotides read TGCAGTGCTAGTCAGAGCAACCGCGCCTACGAGCAGTACTTC.

The chain joins TRBV7-3 to TRBJ2-2; D possibly matches TRBD1 or TRBD2 (5 bases each). V was trimmed by 0 bases and J by 1 base, leaving 9 bases between them. CDR3 size: 16 residues. The V gene's germline CDR1 is SGHTA and CDR2 FQGTGA. In nucleotides, the CDR3 is TGTGCCAGCAGCTTAACTGGGGGAGTGAACACCGGGGAGCTGTTTTTT. This translates into CASSLTGGVNTGELFF.

V usage is TRBV5-1 and J usage is TRBJ1-2; 7 positions agree with TRBD1. CDR1 SGHRS and CDR2 YFSETQ come from the germline V gene. Unmatched junction bases numbered 10, after V lost 0 bases and J lost 5 bases. CDR3 length: 16 residues. CDR3 residues: CASSLGAGQARYGYTF. CDR3 sequence (DNA): TGCGCCAGCAGCTTGGGGGCAGGACAGGCTCGATATGGCTACACCTTC.

J is TRBJ1-4 and V is TRBV14; 8 bases match TRBD1. The CDR3 length is 14 residues. Germline values: CDR1 SGHDN, CDR2 FVKESK. J gave up 4 bases and V 4 bases, and 2 bases lay outside the gene matches. CDR3 DNA sequence: TGTGCCAGCAGCCGGGACAGGTTTAATGAAAAACTGTTTTTT. This sequence encodes CASSRDRFNEKLFF.

The chain uses TRBV14 and TRBJ2-1, with D possibly TRBD2 on 5 matching bases. Deletions cut 2 bases from V and 9 bases from J, with 14 bases between. This CDR3 has 14 amino acids. The germline CDR1 and CDR2 sequences are SGHDN and FVKESK. The CDR3 sequence: CASSQSDSTGEQFF. The CDR3 DNA reads as TGTGCCAGCAGCCAATCGGACTCCACTGGTGAGCAGTTCTTC.

This clonotype was found many times. This chain uses TRBV5-1 with TRBJ2-3; D tentatively reads TRBD1 or TRBD2 (5 bases each). Germline lookup yields CDR1 SGHRS and CDR2 YFSETQ. V gave up 0 bases and J gave up 1 base, with 9 bases separating them. This CDR3 is 15 amino acids long. Here the CDR3 reads CASSLVLGGTDTQYF. DNA of the CDR3: TGCGCCAGCAGCTTGGTTTTGGGGGGCACAGATACGCAGTATTTT.

This clonotype was counted at least ten times. V is TRBV12-3 or TRBV12-4 and J is TRBJ1-4; perhaps TRBD1 as D (5 bases). Trimming shortened V by 8 bases and J by 4 bases, and 11 bases separated the two germline ends. CDR3 size: 13 residues. The CDR3: CASGDGGNEKLFF. The CDR3 nucleotides read TGTGCCAGCGGAGATGGGGGTAATGAAAAACTGTTTTTT.

This clonotype was observed a handful of times. The rearrangement joins TRBV4-1 to TRBJ2-3; 7 positions match TRBD2. J lost 1 base, V lost 0 bases, and 7 bases had no gene match. CDR3 length: 17 amino acids. Germline lookup yields CDR1 MGHRA and CDR2 YSYEKL. The DNA of the CDR3 is TGCGCCAGCAGCCAAGATCGCGAGCGGGGTGGCACAGATACGCAGTATTTT. This gives the protein CASSQDRERGGTDTQYF.

In the case of this clonotype: Since a much larger clone is just one base distant, this may be a read error. The chain combines TRBV3-1 with TRBJ2-4, with no clear D. Germline loops: CDR1 LGHDT, CDR2 YNNKEL (reference sequence). The CDR3 is made up of 14 amino acids. CDR3 nucleotide sequence: TGTGTCTCTACCCAAGGGTCTGGCAAAAACATTCAGTACTTC. Translated, it gives CVSTQGSGKNIQYF.

The chain couples TRBV28 to TRBJ1-2, with TRBD1 matching over 9 bases. Germline CDR1 MDHEN, CDR2 SYDVKM. V shed 3 bases and J 6 bases; nucleotides not matched to a gene: 8. CDR3 length: 15 residues. The CDR3 DNA reads as TGTGCCAGCAGTTTGGAGGGAGGACAGGGGCATGGCTACACCTTC. Translation gives CASSLEGGQGHGYTF.

This clonotype showed up many times. The rearrangement uses TRBV2 and TRBJ2-7; the D call may be TRBD1 or TRBD2 (5 bases each). CDR1 is SNHLY and CDR2 is FYNNEI in the germline V gene. The germline V and J ends were trimmed by 5 bases and 3 bases, with 11 bases remaining between them. CDR3 length equals 13 residues. This CDR3 is CASSKGTDYEQYF. The CDR3 DNA is TGTGCCAGCAGTAAAGGGACGGACTACGAGCAGTACTTC.

The J gene is TRBJ2-7, the V gene TRBV20-1; D remains ambiguous. Germline V gene sequence: CDR1 DFQATT, CDR2 SNEGSKA (reference sequence). The CDR3 length is 11 residues. V gave up 3 bases and J gave up 4 bases, with 7 bases separating them. Written as DNA, the CDR3 is TGCAGTGCTAGCGGCCCATACGAGCAGTACTTC. It translates to CSASGPYEQYF.

This clonotype was picked up a small number of times. V is TRBV5-1 and J is TRBJ2-5; D tentatively reads TRBD1 or TRBD2 (5 bases each). The CDR3 contains 12 residues. V was pared by 4 bases and J by 5 bases, with 9 bases between. Germline assignment: CDR1 SGHRS and CDR2 YFSETQ. CDR3: CASSEGSETQYF. CDR3 DNA: TGCGCCAGCAGCGAGGGGAGTGAGACCCAGTACTTC.

This clonotype was observed at least ten times. This chain joins TRBV5-1 and TRBJ1-5; D call uncertain. The germline gives CDR1 SGHRS, CDR2 YFSETQ. This CDR3 region has 15 residues. V was cut by 0 bases and J by 2 bases, with 9 bases left in between. CDR3 sequence: CASSLGPQGNQPQHF. The CDR3 DNA reads as TGCGCCAGCAGCTTGGGGCCCCAGGGCAATCAGCCCCAGCATTTT.

J is TRBJ2-7 and V is TRBV20-1; 9 nucleotides match TRBD1. Germline assignment: CDR1 DFQATT and CDR2 SNEGSKA (reference sequence). This CDR3 has 15 amino acids. V was clipped by 6 bases and J by 9 bases; unmatched bases: 18. The CDR3 loop is CSAESTDRADRGQYF. CDR3 in DNA: TGCAGTGCGGAATCAACGGACAGGGCGGACAGGGGGCAGTACTTC.

A note on this clonotype: This clone may be a read error of a much larger clone one base away. V and J are TRBV6-5 and TRBJ2-1; D possibly uses TRBD1 or TRBD2 (5 bases each). From germline, CDR1 is MNHEY and CDR2 SVGAGI. CDR3 length equals 14 residues. CDR3 protein: CAGSPRDVANEQFF. CDR3 in DNA: TGTGCCGGCAGTCCCCGGGACGTCGCGAATGAGCAGTTCTTC.

The sample holds one count of this clonotype. The chain combines TRBV20-1 with TRBJ2-1, with 11 bases that match TRBD2. V dropped 4 bases and J dropped 0; count of bases not matched to a gene: 2. CDR3 length: 15 amino acids. Per the germline V gene, CDR1 is DFQATT and CDR2 is SNEGSKA (reference sequence). The CDR3 DNA reads as TGCAGTGCTACTAGCGGGGGGAGCTCCTACAATGAGCAGTTCTTC. It specifies CSATSGGSSYNEQFF.